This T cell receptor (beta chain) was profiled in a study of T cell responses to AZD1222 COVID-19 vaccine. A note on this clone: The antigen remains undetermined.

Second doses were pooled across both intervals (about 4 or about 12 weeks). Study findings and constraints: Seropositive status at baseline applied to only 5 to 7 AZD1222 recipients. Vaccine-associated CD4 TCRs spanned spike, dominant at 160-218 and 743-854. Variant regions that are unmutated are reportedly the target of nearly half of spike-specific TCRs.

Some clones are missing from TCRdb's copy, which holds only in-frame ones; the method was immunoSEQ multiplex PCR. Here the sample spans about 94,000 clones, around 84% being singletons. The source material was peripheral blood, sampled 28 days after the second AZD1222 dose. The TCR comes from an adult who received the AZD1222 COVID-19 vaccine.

CDR3 DNA: TGTGCCAGCAGCCCCGCGGGAGGAGGGCCTGGCGAGCAGTACTTC. Its protein product is CASSPAGGGPGEQYF. The V call is TRBV7-2, the J call TRBJ2-7; 8 bases agree with TRBD2. The germline V gene has CDR1 SGHTA and CDR2 FQGNSA. V was clipped by 5 bases and J by 6 bases; unmatched bases: 12. The CDR3 totals 15 residues.